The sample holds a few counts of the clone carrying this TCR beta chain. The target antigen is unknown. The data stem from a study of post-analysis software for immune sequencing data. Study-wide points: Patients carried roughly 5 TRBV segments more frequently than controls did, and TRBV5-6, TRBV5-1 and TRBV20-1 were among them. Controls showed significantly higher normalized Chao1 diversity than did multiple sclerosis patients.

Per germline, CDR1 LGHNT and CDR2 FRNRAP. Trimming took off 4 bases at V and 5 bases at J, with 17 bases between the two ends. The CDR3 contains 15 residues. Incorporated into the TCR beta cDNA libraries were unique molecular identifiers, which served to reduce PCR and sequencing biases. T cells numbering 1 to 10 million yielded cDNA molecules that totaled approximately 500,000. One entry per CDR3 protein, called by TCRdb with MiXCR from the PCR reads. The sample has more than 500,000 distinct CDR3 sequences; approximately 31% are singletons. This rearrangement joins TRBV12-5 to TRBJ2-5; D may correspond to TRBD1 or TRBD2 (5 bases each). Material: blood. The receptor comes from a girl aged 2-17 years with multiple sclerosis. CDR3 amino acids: CASGSGTLEGETQYF. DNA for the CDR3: TGTGCTAGTGGTTCGGGGACGTTGGAAGGCGAGACCCAGTACTTC.